A selection of T cell receptor beta chains follows, all from one sample in a study of blood T cell repertoires in COVID-19. Assay: immunoSEQ multiplex PCR; the TCRdb copy retains only in-frame clones and omits some. The table shows some 14,000 clones, with over 80% occurring only once. The sample taken for sequencing was peripheral blood. The receptors shown here come from a man in his forties with active or convalescent COVID-19. The CDR3 runs from the conserved cysteine through the conserved F or W. The D gene is left open where the match is weak. A clone size is listed for some rows: how often the clone was seen (once, few, many), or a class if it is expanded.

v_gene: TRBV6-5; abundance: -; d_gene: -; j_gene: TRBJ2-2; CDR3aa: CASSYQQVNTGELFF; CDR3nt: TGTGCCAGCAGTTACCAACAGGTTAACACCGGGGAGCTGTTTTTT
v_gene: TRBV7-6; abundance: few; d_gene: -; j_gene: TRBJ2-7; CDR3aa: CASSLAKDSSYEQYF; CDR3nt: TGTGCCAGCAGCTTAGCTAAGGACTCCAGTTACGAGCAGTACTTC
v_gene: TRBV5-1; abundance: few; d_gene: TRBD1; j_gene: TRBJ1-2; CDR3aa: CASSSGTGADGYTF; CDR3nt: TGCGCCAGCAGCTCCGGGACAGGGGCGGATGGCTACACCTTC
v_gene: TRBV6-5; abundance: -; d_gene: TRBD2; j_gene: TRBJ2-1; CDR3aa: CASSYGGSSYNEQFF; CDR3nt: TGTGCCAGCAGTTACGGCGGGAGCTCCTACAATGAGCAGTTCTTC
v_gene: TRBV3-1/TRBV3-2; abundance: -; d_gene: -; j_gene: TRBJ2-3; CDR3aa: CASGGSGGTQYF; CDR3nt: TGTGCCAGCGGAGGATCAGGAGGTACGCAGTATTTT
v_gene: TRBV5-6; abundance: -; d_gene: -; j_gene: TRBJ1-1; CDR3aa: CASSFSPGRAISEAFF; CDR3nt: TGTGCCAGCAGCTTTAGTCCGGGCAGGGCAATATCTGAAGCTTTCTTT
v_gene: TRBV7-9; abundance: -; d_gene: -; j_gene: TRBJ2-2; CDR3aa: CASSSQTNTGELFF; CDR3nt: TGTGCCAGCAGCTCACAGACGAACACCGGGGAGCTGTTTTTT
v_gene: TRBV19; abundance: -; d_gene: -; j_gene: TRBJ1-3; CDR3aa: CASSVGNTIYF; CDR3nt: TGTGCCAGTAGCGTGGGAAACACCATATATTTT
v_gene: TRBV5-1; abundance: -; d_gene: -; j_gene: TRBJ2-5; CDR3aa: CASSLEAEETQYF; CDR3nt: TGCGCCAGCAGCTTGGAAGCGGAGGAGACCCAGTACTTC
v_gene: TRBV18; abundance: -; d_gene: -; j_gene: TRBJ2-1; CDR3aa: CASSPQLASNYNEQFF; CDR3nt: TGTGCCAGCTCACCTCAGCTAGCGAGTAACTACAATGAGCAGTTCTTC
v_gene: TRBV5-5; abundance: -; d_gene: TRBD2; j_gene: TRBJ2-1; CDR3aa: CASSILAGGPDEQFF; CDR3nt: TGTGCCAGCAGCATTCTAGCGGGGGGGCCAGATGAGCAGTTCTTC
v_gene: TRBV2; abundance: -; d_gene: TRBD1; j_gene: TRBJ2-3; CDR3aa: CASSEDRTGRDTQYF; CDR3nt: TGTGCCAGCAGTGAAGACAGGACAGGGCGGGATACGCAGTATTTT
v_gene: TRBV20-1; abundance: -; d_gene: -; j_gene: TRBJ2-1; CDR3aa: CSAPRVNEQFF; CDR3nt: TGCAGTGCTCCCCGGGTTAATGAGCAGTTCTTC
v_gene: TRBV2; abundance: once; d_gene: TRBD1; j_gene: TRBJ2-6; CDR3aa: CASSGWGQGVAGANVLTF; CDR3nt: TGTGCCAGCAGTGGATGGGGACAGGGAGTGGCTGGGGCCAACGTCCTGACTTTC
v_gene: TRBV5-1; abundance: -; d_gene: TRBD1; j_gene: TRBJ1-2; CDR3aa: CASSLAQGARGYTF; CDR3nt: TGCGCCAGCAGCTTGGCTCAGGGGGCGCGAGGCTACACCTTC